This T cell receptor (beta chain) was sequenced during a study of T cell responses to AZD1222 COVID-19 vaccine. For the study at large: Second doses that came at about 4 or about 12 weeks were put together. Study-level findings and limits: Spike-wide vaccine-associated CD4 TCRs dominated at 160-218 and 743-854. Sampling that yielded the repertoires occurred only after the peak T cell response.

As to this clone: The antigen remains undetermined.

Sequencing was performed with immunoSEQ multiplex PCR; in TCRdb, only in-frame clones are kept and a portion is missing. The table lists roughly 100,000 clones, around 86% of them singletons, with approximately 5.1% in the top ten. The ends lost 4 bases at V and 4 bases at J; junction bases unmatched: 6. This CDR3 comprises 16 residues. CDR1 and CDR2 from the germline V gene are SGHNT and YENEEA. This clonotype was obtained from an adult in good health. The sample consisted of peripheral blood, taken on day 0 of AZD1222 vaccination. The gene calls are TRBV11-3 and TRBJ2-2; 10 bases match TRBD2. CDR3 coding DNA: TGTGCCAGCAGCTACCCGGTAGCGGGGGGCACCGGGGAGCTGTTTTTT. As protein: CASSYPVAGGTGELFF.